This T cell receptor (beta chain) was sequenced during a study of T cells after posttransplantation cyclophosphamide. The study's findings and limits: Later post-transplant blood repertoires were often dominated by donor CD8+ memory clones. Skin or GI-infiltrating T cells shared few TRB sequences with blood.

Concerning this clone: Its antigen remains unidentified.

The germline V gene has CDR1 SGHRS and CDR2 YFSETQ. V dropped 0 bases and J dropped 2 bases, with 14 bases sitting between them. The CDR3 contains 16 residues. Sequencing was performed with immunoSEQ multiplex PCR; in TCRdb, only in-frame clones are kept and a portion is missing. The profile shows more than 12,000 clones, under 85% of them singletons. Sequencing was carried out using memory CD4+ T cells sorted from PBMCs. The sequence derives from a man over 45. The gene calls are TRBV5-1 and TRBJ2-5; D gene ambiguous. DNA for the CDR3: TGCGCCAGCAGCTTGGTCCCTAGACTCGATCAAGAGACCCAGTACTTC. Translation: CASSLVPRLDQETQYF.